The clone carrying this T cell receptor beta chain was recorded at least ten times. The time point here: sample taken at primary tumor resection. The sequenced material consisted of unsorted whole RNA from tumor, nontumor lung or frozen PBMC. CDR1 is SGHKS and CDR2 is YYEKEE in the germline V gene (reference sequence). V lost 2 bases and J 2 bases, leaving 11 bases between the germline ends. The CDR3 sequence is 14 residues long. These data originate in a study of spatial heterogeneity in lung cancer. Overall study context: Detection consistently captured more beta-chain sequences than alpha-chain sequences.

A distinct unique molecular identifier was carried by each TCR cDNA molecule. TCRdb analysed the 5' RACE reads with MiXCR anew, one entry per CDR3 protein. Here the sample spans approximately 38,000 distinct CDR3 sequences, 4.5% to 6% being singletons. The J gene is TRBJ2-7, the V gene TRBV5-5; D is ambiguous. This sequence originates from a male donor with early-stage non-small cell lung cancer. The sequenced sample was PBMCs, obtained at surgery. The CDR3 sequence: CASSFGNTPYEQYF. For the CDR3, the DNA is TGTGCCAGCAGCTTTGGAAATACTCCCTACGAGCAGTACTTC.